These 8 T cell receptor beta chains were sequenced from one sample in a study of blood T cells in healthy people across ages. A second about 7 to 12 cycle PCR used barcoded and J-beta primers. TCRdb processed the 5' RACE reads anew with MiXCR; each CDR3 protein has one entry. The data show 1.5 million to 2 million distinct CDR3 sequences, with approximately 50% seen just once and approximately 2% held by the top ten. The specimen was blood. The receptors were gathered from a woman aged 40 to 55 in good health.

About this clonotype itself: The junction departs from the called germline gene at one end, perhaps through a read error. The chain employs TRBV7-3 and TRBJ2-7; D gene ambiguous. CDR3 length: 13 amino acids. The germline CDR1 and CDR2 sequences are SGHTA and FQGTGA. This chain's CDR3 is CASSLSRSSEQYF. As DNA, the CDR3 is TGTGCCAGCAGCTTATCCCGCTCCTCCGAGCAGTACTTC.

J is TRBJ1-1 and V is TRBV27; D is unresolved. CDR3 length: 15 residues. V was shortened by 6 bases and J by 0 bases, with 14 bases between the two germline ends. CDR1 is MNHEY, CDR2 SMNVEV, per germline (reference sequence). The CDR3: CASRRHLSMNTEAFF. The CDR3 DNA sequence: TGTGCCAGCAGGCGACATCTGAGCATGAACACTGAAGCTTTCTTT.

The rearrangement joins TRBV10-3 to TRBJ2-3; TRBD2 matches 7 bases. Germline CDR1 ENHRY, CDR2 SYGVKD. Trimming cost V 8 bases and J 2 bases; bases outside gene matches: 7. This CDR3 is built from 14 residues. This CDR3 reads CAIRGESTTDTQYF. The CDR3, as DNA: TGTGCCATCCGGGGGGAAAGTACCACAGATACGCAGTATTTT.

The chain recombines TRBV5-1 with TRBJ1-2, with a weak D call TRBD1 (5 bases). The CDR3 loop spans 15 amino acids. Germline V gene lookup returns CDR1 SGHRS and CDR2 YFSETQ. V lost 0 bases and J 7 bases, leaving 16 bases between the germline ends. CDR3 region: CASSLVSGRASGYTF. CDR3 nucleotides: TGCGCCAGCAGCTTGGTGTCGGGGCGCGCCTCTGGCTACACCTTC.

The chain uses TRBV2 and TRBJ2-7; D perhaps matches TRBD1 (6 bases). Trimming shortened V by 7 bases and J by 2 bases, and 15 bases separated the two germline ends. The CDR3 is made up of 14 amino acids. Germline CDR1 is SNHLY and CDR2 is FYNNEI. The CDR3 loop reads CASKRQATTYEQYF. The CDR3 DNA sequence: TGTGCCAGCAAGCGACAGGCCACAACCTACGAGCAGTACTTC.

This clonotype was observed a handful of times. J is TRBJ2-5 and V is TRBV9; possibly TRBD1 or TRBD2 for D (6 bases each). Trimming removed 4 bases from V and 1 base from J, with 14 bases in between. Germline CDR1 is SGDLS and CDR2 is YYNGEE. The CDR3 spans 15 residues. The CDR3 loop reads CASSSYGGPQETQYF. The DNA of the CDR3 is TGTGCCAGCAGCTCCTACGGGGGCCCCCAAGAGACCCAGTACTTC.

J is TRBJ2-3 and V is TRBV7-8; 8 bases fit TRBD2. Germline V gene data show CDR1 as SGHVS and CDR2 as FQNEAQ. The length of the CDR3 is 15 residues. V shed 4 bases and J 2 bases; nucleotides not matched to a gene: 5. The CDR3 loop reads CASSSAGVDTDTQYF. CDR3 in DNA: TGTGCCAGCAGCTCAGCGGGGGTGGACACAGATACGCAGTATTTT.

This clonotype was observed a single time. V usage is TRBV18 and J usage is TRBJ1-4; maybe TRBD1 (6 bases). The germline V gene encodes CDR1 KGHSH and CDR2 LQKENI. V was trimmed by 1 base and J by 1 base, leaving 10 bases between them. The CDR3 length is 16 residues. CDR3 protein: CASSPRGTITNEKLFF. In DNA form, the CDR3 reads TGTGCCAGCTCACCACGGGGGACAATAACTAATGAAAAACTGTTTTTT. Drawing the rest from reference TRBV18 and TRBJ1-4, the complete variable domain is NAGVMQNPRHLVRRRGQEARLRCSPMKGHSHVYWYRQLPEEGLKFMVYLQKENIIDESGMPKERFSAEFPKEGPSILRIQQVVRGDSAAYFCASSPRGTITNEKLFFGSGTQLSVL.